These 11 T cell receptor beta chains came from one sample sequenced in a study of blood T cell repertoires in COVID-19. TCRdb keeps only in-frame clones here, not all; method: immunoSEQ multiplex PCR. The sample has about 430,000 clones, over 75% seen once; the top ten hold around 1.1%. Source material: PBMCs or T cells enriched from blood (not recorded which). These receptors came from a young man who had recovered from COVID-19.

CDR3 DNA: TGTGCCAGCAGTTTGACAGCGGGAGGTTCCTACGAGCAGTACTTC. Amino acids: CASSLTAGGSYEQYF. This chain connects TRBV28 to TRBJ2-7; 9 bases are shared with TRBD2. The CDR3 covers 15 residues. After removal of 3 bases from V and 1 base from J, the junction contained 4 bases not matched to a gene. Germline lookup yields CDR1 MDHEN and CDR2 SYDVKM.

This chain links TRBV6-2 or TRBV6-3 with TRBJ1-6; the D gene is possibly TRBD1 (5 bases). CDR3 length: 14 residues. Germline V gene lookup returns CDR1 MNHEY and CDR2 SVGEGT. The V and J ends lost 5 bases and 6 bases respectively, with 11 bases between them. CDR3 in amino acids: CASSLRDSNSPLHF. The CDR3 DNA follows: TGTGCCAGCAGTCTCCGGGACTCTAATTCACCCCTCCACTTT.

This chain uses TRBV5-1 with TRBJ2-5; 7 bases line up with TRBD1. V lost 4 bases and J lost 2; bases outside the gene matches: 5. The CDR3 spans 14 residues. Per germline, CDR1 SGHRS and CDR2 YFSETQ. CDR3 nucleotide sequence: TGCGCCAGCAGCATAGGACAGGAACAAGAGACCCAGTACTTC. This codes for CASSIGQEQETQYF.

V gene TRBV27 combines with J gene TRBJ1-1; 7 bases fit TRBD1. CDR3 size: 14 residues. V was pared by 2 bases and J by 6 bases, with 6 bases of the junction left unmatched. CDR1 is MNHEY, CDR2 SMNVEV, per germline (reference sequence). CDR3 residues: CASSLQQGSSEAFF. For the CDR3, the DNA is TGTGCCAGCAGTTTACAACAGGGGTCCTCTGAAGCTTTCTTT.

The chain uses TRBV7-9 and TRBJ2-5; 12 bases map to TRBD2. There are 17 residues in the CDR3. Germline-derived CDR1 and CDR2 are SEHNR and FQNEAQ (reference sequence). The J segment lost 5 bases and the V segment lost 0 bases, leaving 7 bases of the junction unmatched. CDR3 sequence: CASSLAATSGGKETQYF. CDR3 nucleotides: TGTGCCAGCAGCTTAGCGGCTACTAGCGGGGGGAAGGAGACCCAGTACTTC.

In this sample, this clone turned up a few times. This chain links TRBV10-2 with TRBJ2-2, with no clear D. Trimming cost V 6 bases and J 4 bases, with 21 bases left between them. The CDR3 spans 17 residues. Germline CDR1 and CDR2: WSHSY and SAAADI. The CDR3, as DNA: TGCGCCAGCAGCAATCCCCGCGGAAACAAACTCACCGGGGAGCTGTTTTTT. Translation gives CASSNPRGNKLTGELFF.

V is TRBV11-2 and J is TRBJ2-7, with TRBD1 matching over 8 bases. The CDR3 runs 14 residues. Germline V gives CDR1 SGHAT, CDR2 FQNNGV. The V gene end was trimmed by 5 bases and the J gene end by 3 bases; junction bases not matched to a gene: 6. The CDR3 bases are TGTGCCAGCAGCACAGGGGGGAAACTCTACGAGCAGTACTTC. It yields the protein CASSTGGKLYEQYF. The full variable domain, in which reference TRBV11-2 and TRBJ2-7 provide the parts outside the CDR3, is EAGVAQSPRYKIIEKRQSVAFWCNPISGHATLYWYQQILGQGPKLLIQFQNNGVVDDSQLPKDRFSAERLKGVDSTLKIQPAKLEDSAVYLCASSTGGKLYEQYFGPGTRLTVT.

For this clone: This specimen includes other DNA sequences encoding the same CDR3. V is TRBV3-1 (or the pseudogene TRBV3-2) and J is TRBJ2-3; 12 bases are a match to TRBD2. The germline gives CDR1 LGHDT, CDR2 YNNKEL (reference sequence). With V trimmed by 4 bases and J by 5 bases, 4 bases remained unmatched. There are 15 residues in the CDR3. This chain's CDR3 is CASSRLAGVGDTQYF. Here the CDR3 DNA reads TGTGCCAGCAGCCGACTAGCGGGAGTTGGAGATACGCAGTATTTT.

The chain links TRBV27 to TRBJ1-5; 8 bases line up with TRBD1. The V gene's germline CDR1 is MNHEY and CDR2 SMNVEV (reference sequence). The junction had 22 bases not matched to a gene; V was cut back by 6 bases and J by 6 bases. This CDR3 contains 19 residues. CDR3 sequence: CASRFDSLAGGAYGQPQHF. CDR3 bases: TGTGCCAGCAGGTTTGACAGCTTGGCAGGGGGCGCGTACGGTCAGCCCCAGCATTTT.

This chain joins TRBV20-1 and TRBJ2-3; D ambiguous. The germline gives CDR1 DFQATT, CDR2 SNEGSKA (reference sequence). CDR3 length: 10 amino acids. Between the trimmed V and J ends, which lost 6 bases and 6 bases, there was a span of 7 bases. The CDR3 sequence is CSASQDTQYF. For the CDR3, the DNA is TGCAGTGCATCTCAGGATACGCAGTATTTT.

The chain is built from TRBV29-1 and TRBJ2-7; 7 nucleotides line up with TRBD1. The V segment lost 4 bases and the J segment 2 bases; nucleotides outside the gene matches: 26. The CDR3 is made up of 20 amino acids. Germline V gene lookup returns CDR1 SQVTM and CDR2 ANQGSEA. The CDR3 protein is CSVVYLKQGSIPSVPYEQYF. CDR3 bases: TGCAGCGTTGTCTATCTTAAACAGGGGAGTATACCCTCGGTCCCCTACGAGCAGTACTTC.